This TCR beta chain was identified during a study of cytomegalovirus exposure and HLA in healthy donors. The CDR3 covers 13 residues. CDR1 and CDR2 (germline): LNHDA, SQIVND (reference sequence). V lost 1 base to trimming and J lost 4 bases, with 5 bases between them. PCR involved 60 Vbeta and 13 Jbeta primers. Profiled with immunoSEQ multiplex PCR; TCRdb holds only in-frame clones, not every one. The sample lists approximately 120,000 clones, approximately 80% occurring once. What was sequenced was PBMCs. This receptor was taken from a man aged 45-60 years in good health and CMV-seronegative. The chain employs TRBV19 and TRBJ1-5, with D possibly TRBD1 on 5 matching bases. The CDR3 reads CASSIGQNQPQHF. In DNA, the CDR3 is TGTGCCAGTAGTATAGGACAGAATCAGCCCCAGCATTTT.